This T cell receptor beta chain came from a study of shared clonotypes between healthy human individuals. J gave up 3 bases and V 3 bases, and 8 bases lay outside the gene matches. This CDR3 has 16 residues. The V gene's germline CDR1 is LNHDA and CDR2 SQIVND (reference sequence). Study findings and constraints: On the whole, naive subsets had larger estimated richness than memory subsets had. Roughly 4.6% of naive CD4 clonotypes were common to a handful of donors.

The method was immunoSEQ multiplex PCR; TCRdb's version includes in-frame clones alone and lacks a portion of them. Among 750,000 to 1,000,000 clones listed, about 91% were seen once. Remarks on this clone: Its antigen is as yet unknown.

Naive CD8 isolation took CD45RO-negative cells positively selected for CCR7 and excluded terminally differentiated effector memory CD45RA+ cells. The clonotype originates from a man aged 30-40 years in good health. Sequencing was carried out using naive CD8+ T cells sorted from blood. The chain combines TRBV19 with TRBJ2-1, with 7 bases lining up with TRBD2. The CDR3: CASSIFAGEFYNEQFF. The CDR3 DNA is TGTGCCAGTAGTATCTTCGCGGGAGAATTCTACAATGAGCAGTTCTTC.